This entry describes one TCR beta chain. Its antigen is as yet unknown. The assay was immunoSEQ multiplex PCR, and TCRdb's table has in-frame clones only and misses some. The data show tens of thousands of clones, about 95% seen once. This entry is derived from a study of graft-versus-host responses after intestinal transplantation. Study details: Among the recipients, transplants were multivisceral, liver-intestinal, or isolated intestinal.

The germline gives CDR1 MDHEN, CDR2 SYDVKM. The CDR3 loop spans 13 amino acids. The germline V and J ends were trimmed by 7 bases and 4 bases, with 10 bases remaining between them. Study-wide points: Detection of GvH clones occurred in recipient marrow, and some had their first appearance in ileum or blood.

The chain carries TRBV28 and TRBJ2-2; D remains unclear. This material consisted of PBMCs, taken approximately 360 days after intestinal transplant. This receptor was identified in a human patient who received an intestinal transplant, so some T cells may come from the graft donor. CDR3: CASTHSLTGELFF. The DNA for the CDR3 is TGTGCCAGCACTCATTCGCTCACCGGGGAGCTGTTTTTT.